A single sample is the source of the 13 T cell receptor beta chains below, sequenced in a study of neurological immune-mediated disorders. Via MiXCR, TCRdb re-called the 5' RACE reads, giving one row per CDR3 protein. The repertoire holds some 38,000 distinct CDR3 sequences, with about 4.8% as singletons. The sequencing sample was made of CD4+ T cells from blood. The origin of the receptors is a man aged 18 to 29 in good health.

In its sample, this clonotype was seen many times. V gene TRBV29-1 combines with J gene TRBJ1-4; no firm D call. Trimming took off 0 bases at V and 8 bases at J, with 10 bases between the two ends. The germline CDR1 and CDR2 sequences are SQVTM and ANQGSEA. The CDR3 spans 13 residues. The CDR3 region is CSVEDQQDEKLFF. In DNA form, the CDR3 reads TGCAGCGTTGAAGATCAGCAGGACGAAAAACTGTTTTTT.

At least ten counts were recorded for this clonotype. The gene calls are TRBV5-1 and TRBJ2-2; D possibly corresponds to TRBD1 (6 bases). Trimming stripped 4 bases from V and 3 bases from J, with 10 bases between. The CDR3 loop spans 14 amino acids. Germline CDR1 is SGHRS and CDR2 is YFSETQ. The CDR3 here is CASSLDSYTGELFF. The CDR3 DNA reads TGCGCCAGCAGCCTGGACAGCTACACCGGGGAGCTGTTTTTT.

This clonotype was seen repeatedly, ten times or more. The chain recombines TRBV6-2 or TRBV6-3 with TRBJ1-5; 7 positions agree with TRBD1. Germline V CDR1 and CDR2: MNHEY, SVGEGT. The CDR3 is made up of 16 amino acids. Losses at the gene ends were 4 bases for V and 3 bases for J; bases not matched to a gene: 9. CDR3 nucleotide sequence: TGTGCCAGCAGTTTCGGACAGGCGCCAGACAATCAGCCCCAGCATTTT. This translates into CASSFGQAPDNQPQHF.

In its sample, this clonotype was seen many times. The CDR3 bases are TGTGCCAGCAGTCTTCCAGGGCCTGGGGCCAACGTCCTGACTTTC. This sequence encodes CASSLPGPGANVLTF. The V gene is TRBV7-9, the J gene TRBJ2-6; D is perhaps TRBD1 (5 bases). The length of the CDR3 is 15 residues. Trimming removed 6 bases from V and 2 bases from J, with 11 bases in between. Germline assignment: CDR1 SEHNR and CDR2 FQNEAQ (reference sequence).

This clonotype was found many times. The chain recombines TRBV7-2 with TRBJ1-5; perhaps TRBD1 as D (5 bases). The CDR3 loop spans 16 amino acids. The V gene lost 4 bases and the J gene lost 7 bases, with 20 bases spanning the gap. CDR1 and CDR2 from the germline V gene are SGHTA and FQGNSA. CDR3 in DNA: TGTGCCAGCAGCTATAGGGCAGGGATAACGGAACAGCCCCAGCATTTT. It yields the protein CASSYRAGITEQPQHF.

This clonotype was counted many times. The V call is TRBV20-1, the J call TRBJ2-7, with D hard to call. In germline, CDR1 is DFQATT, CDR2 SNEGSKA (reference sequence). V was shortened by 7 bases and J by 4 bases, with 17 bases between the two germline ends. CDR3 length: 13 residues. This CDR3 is CSVTTPRVYEQYF. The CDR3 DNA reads TGCAGTGTAACAACCCCCAGAGTATACGAGCAGTACTTC.

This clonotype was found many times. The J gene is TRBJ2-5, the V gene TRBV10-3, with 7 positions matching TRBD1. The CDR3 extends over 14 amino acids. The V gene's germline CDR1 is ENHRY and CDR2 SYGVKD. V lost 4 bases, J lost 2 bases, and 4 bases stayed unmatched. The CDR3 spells CAISARDRQETQYF. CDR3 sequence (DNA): TGTGCCATCAGTGCACGGGACAGACAAGAGACCCAGTACTTC.

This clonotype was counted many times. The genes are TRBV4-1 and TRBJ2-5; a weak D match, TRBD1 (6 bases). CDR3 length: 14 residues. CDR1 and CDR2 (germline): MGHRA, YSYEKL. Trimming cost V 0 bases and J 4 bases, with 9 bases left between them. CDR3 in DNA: TGCGCCAGCAGCCAAGATAGGACAGCAGAGACCCAGTACTTC. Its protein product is CASSQDRTAETQYF.

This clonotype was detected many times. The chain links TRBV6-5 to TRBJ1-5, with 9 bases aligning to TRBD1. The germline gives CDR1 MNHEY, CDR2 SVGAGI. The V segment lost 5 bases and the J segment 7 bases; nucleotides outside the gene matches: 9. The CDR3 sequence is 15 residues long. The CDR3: CASSTHRGRGQPQHF. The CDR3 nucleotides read TGTGCCAGCAGTACCCACAGGGGGCGAGGACAGCCCCAGCATTTT.

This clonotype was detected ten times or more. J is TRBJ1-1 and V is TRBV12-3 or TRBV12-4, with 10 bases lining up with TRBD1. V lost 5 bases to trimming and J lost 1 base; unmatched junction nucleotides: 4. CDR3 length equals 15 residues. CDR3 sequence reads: CASSGGQGKNTEAFF. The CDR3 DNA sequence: TGTGCCAGCAGTGGGGGACAGGGGAAGAACACTGAAGCTTTCTTT.

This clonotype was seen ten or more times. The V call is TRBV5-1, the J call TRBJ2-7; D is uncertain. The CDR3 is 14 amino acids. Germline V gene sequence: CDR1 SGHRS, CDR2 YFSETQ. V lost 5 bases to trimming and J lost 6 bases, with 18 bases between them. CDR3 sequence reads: CASSTFGVSGEQYF. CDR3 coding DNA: TGCGCCAGCAGTACGTTTGGGGTCAGTGGCGAGCAGTACTTC.

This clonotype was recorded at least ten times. The CDR3 region is CASSLPPGSHEQYF. CDR3 nucleotides: TGTGCCAGCAGCTTGCCCCCAGGATCCCACGAGCAGTACTTC. V and J are TRBV5-6 and TRBJ2-7; D gene unclear. Trimming left V 1 base short and J 5 bases short, with 13 bases between. CDR3 size: 14 residues. CDR1 is SGHDT, CDR2 YYEEEE, per germline.

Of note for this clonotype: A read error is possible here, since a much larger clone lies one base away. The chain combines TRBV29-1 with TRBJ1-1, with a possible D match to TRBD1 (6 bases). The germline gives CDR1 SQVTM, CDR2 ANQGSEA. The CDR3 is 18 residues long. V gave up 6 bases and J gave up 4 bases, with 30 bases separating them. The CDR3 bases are TGCAGCGTCCAACGAGGGGGGGCCCTGGGCTCGGAGTTCACTGAAGCTTTCTTT. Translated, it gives CSVQRGGALGSEFTEAFF.